The 24 T cell receptor beta chains in this list originate from one sample, sequenced in a study of T cells in localized non-small cell lung cancer. Profiled with immunoSEQ multiplex PCR; TCRdb holds only in-frame clones, not every one. This sample yields about 33,000 clones, of which about 82% are seen a single time; around 16% belongs to the top ten. The source material was peripheral blood, sampled before any cancer treatment. All receptors come from a male donor at least 60 years old with stage III squamous cell lung carcinoma.

The chain has TRBV11-1 and TRBJ2-6; 11 nucleotides match TRBD1. The CDR3 loop spans 15 amino acids. The ends lost 8 bases at V and 2 bases at J; junction bases unmatched: 2. CDR1 and CDR2 (germline): SGHAT, FQDESV (reference sequence). The DNA for the CDR3 is TGTGCCAGCGGGACAGGGGGGACTGGGGCCAACGTCCTGACTTTC. Its protein product is CASGTGGTGANVLTF.

The J gene is TRBJ1-1, the V gene TRBV4-3; 7 bases are shared with TRBD1. Germline loops: CDR1 LGHNA, CDR2 YSLEER. The CDR3 spans 14 residues. The J segment lost 8 bases and the V segment lost 2 bases, leaving 8 bases of the junction unmatched. The CDR3 region is CASSQQGGETEAFF. The CDR3 DNA reads TGCGCCAGCAGCCAACAGGGGGGGGAGACGGAAGCTTTCTTT.

The rearrangement links TRBV30 to TRBJ2-7, with D possibly being TRBD1 (8 bases). Germline V gene data show CDR1 as GTSNPN and CDR2 as SVGIG (reference sequence). The V end was cut by 4 bases, the J end by 3 bases, with 16 bases between. CDR3 length equals 14 residues. The chain's CDR3 is CAWTKQGGIYEQYF. CDR3 DNA sequence: TGTGCCTGGACCAAACAGGGGGGGATCTACGAGCAGTACTTC.

The gene calls are TRBV7-9 and TRBJ1-6, with D tentatively TRBD1 (6 bases). Per germline, CDR1 SEHNR and CDR2 FQNEAQ (reference sequence). The CDR3 is 12 residues long. CDR3 DNA sequence: TGTGCGGGGGGCAGGGAGGATTCACCCCTCCACTTT. This codes for CAGGREDSPLHF.

The V and J genes are TRBV5-4 and TRBJ2-1, with 12 bases lining up with TRBD2. Germline CDR1 SGHNT, CDR2 YYREEE (reference sequence). The CDR3 is 15 residues long. The V gene end was trimmed by 4 bases and the J gene end by 4 bases; junction bases not matched to a gene: 3. The CDR3 DNA follows: TGTGCCAGCAGCATGACTAGCGGGGGATACAATGAGCAGTTCTTC. The encoded protein is CASSMTSGGYNEQFF.

V usage is TRBV29-1 and J usage is TRBJ1-4; D perhaps matches TRBD1 (5 bases). The length of the CDR3 is 14 residues. The germline V gene encodes CDR1 SQVTM and CDR2 ANQGSEA. V was cut by 6 bases and J by 5 bases, with 16 bases left in between. CDR3 region: CSVTDRDGNEKLFF. The CDR3 DNA is TGCAGCGTAACTGACCGGGACGGGAATGAAAAACTGTTTTTT.

The gene calls are TRBV5-4 and TRBJ2-5; tentatively, D is TRBD1 (6 bases). V was pared by 2 bases and J by 2 bases, with 16 bases between. Germline V CDR1 and CDR2: SGHNT, YYREEE (reference sequence). The CDR3 spans 16 residues. This CDR3 is CASSFGGRGPQETQYF. The CDR3 bases are TGTGCCAGCAGCTTTGGGGGCCGAGGGCCACAAGAGACCCAGTACTTC.

In this sample, this clone turned up once. The chain recombines TRBV28 with TRBJ2-1, with D perhaps TRBD2 (6 bases). CDR1 and CDR2 from the germline V gene are MDHEN and SYDVKM. The CDR3 runs 15 residues. V lost 6 bases and J lost 7, with 19 bases in between. This CDR3 is CASSLDNGSGNEQFF. The CDR3 nucleotides read TGTGCCAGCAGCCTAGATAACGGGAGTGGAAATGAGCAGTTCTTC. Complete variable domain (other parts from reference TRBV28 and TRBJ2-1): DVKVTQSSRYLVKRTGEKVFLECVQDMDHENMFWYRQDPGLGLRLIYFSYDVKMKEKGDIPEGYSVSREKKERFSLILESASTNQTSMYLCASSLDNGSGNEQFFGPGTRLTVL.

In DNA, the CDR3 is TGTGCCAGCAGTGACCAGGGGACCTATAATTCACCCCTCCACTTT. It is translated as CASSDQGTYNSPLHF. V gene TRBV6-1 combines with J gene TRBJ1-6; D is possibly TRBD1 (6 bases). V was trimmed by 3 bases and J by 2 bases, leaving 8 bases between them. The germline gives CDR1 MNHNS, CDR2 SASEGT. The CDR3 consists of 15 residues.

This clone appeared once. This chain links TRBV5-1 with TRBJ1-2; D remains unclear. The CDR3 is made up of 13 amino acids. Germline V gene data show CDR1 as SGHRS and CDR2 as YFSETQ. The V gene lost 0 bases and the J gene lost 4 bases, with 7 bases spanning the gap. Written as DNA, the CDR3 is TGCGCCAGCAGCTTGGGGTCGGTCTATGGCTACACCTTC. Translated, it gives CASSLGSVYGYTF.

The chain has TRBV5-1 and TRBJ1-2, with D perhaps TRBD1 (5 bases). Germline values: CDR1 SGHRS, CDR2 YFSETQ. With 4 bases removed from V and 6 bases from J, the gap between germline ends came to 19 bases. The CDR3 covers 15 residues. CDR3 nucleotides: TGCGCCAGCAGCCTCAACCCCAGGGAAACCCATGGCTACACCTTC. Translating it yields CASSLNPRETHGYTF.

Concerning this clone: At one end, the junction sequence differs from germline, possibly due to a read error. The rearrangement uses TRBV5-1 and TRBJ1-2, with 10 bases fitting TRBD1. Germline loops: CDR1 SGHRS, CDR2 YFSETQ. The CDR3 spans 20 residues. CDR3 region: CASSQGITRTGGITNYDYTF. For the CDR3, the DNA is TGCGCCAGCAGCCAGGGCATTACAAGGACAGGGGGTATTACTAACTATGACTACACCTTC.

This clone was seen only once. V is TRBV25-1 and J is TRBJ1-1; possible D gene TRBD1, 6 bases. The germline V and J ends were trimmed by 6 bases and 4 bases, with 12 bases remaining between them. CDR1 MGHDK and CDR2 SYGVNS come from the germline V gene. The CDR3 runs to 13 residues. In nucleotides, the CDR3 is TGTGCCAGCAGATCGTTAGGGGGCACTGAAGCTTTCTTT. It is translated as CASRSLGGTEAFF. Variable domain in full (rest from reference TRBV25-1 and TRBJ1-1): EADIYQTPRYLVIGTGKKITLECSQTMGHDKMYWYQQDPGMELHLIHYSYGVNSTEKGDLSSESTVSRIRTEHFPLTLESARPSHTSQYLCASRSLGGTEAFFGQGTRLTVV.

This chain joins TRBV6-1 and TRBJ2-4; D unresolved. V lost 0 bases, J lost 0 bases, and 9 bases lay in between. CDR3 length equals 16 residues. Germline V lookup: CDR1 MNHNS, CDR2 SASEGT. The DNA of the CDR3 is TGTGCCAGCAGTGAAGCAAGGGCCATAGCCAAAAACATTCAGTACTTC. This gives the protein CASSEARAIAKNIQYF.

This clone has a single count. The genes are TRBV7-2 and TRBJ1-6; 8 bases map to TRBD1. Germline CDR1 is SGHTA and CDR2 is FQGNSA. J was trimmed by 11 bases and V by 4 bases; bases with no gene match: 13. The CDR3 totals 16 residues. The CDR3 bases are TGTGCCAGCAGCTCCCGGGTCAACACAGGGGGGGCACCCCTCCACTTT. Amino acids: CASSSRVNTGGAPLHF.

CDR3 bases: TGTGCCAGCTCACCACCCCGGAGGACAGGTTACGATGAGCAGTTCTTC. It translates to CASSPPRRTGYDEQFF. This chain links TRBV18 with TRBJ2-1; 7 bases match TRBD1. The germline V gene encodes CDR1 KGHSH and CDR2 LQKENI. V shed 0 bases, J shed 8 bases, and the junction held 10 bases outside the gene matches. This CDR3 spans 16 amino acids.

The chain combines TRBV11-3 with TRBJ2-2; the D call may be TRBD1 or TRBD2 (6 bases each). V was clipped by 0 bases and J by 4 bases, with 18 bases between them. CDR1 and CDR2 from the germline V gene are SGHNT and YENEEA. The CDR3 contains 18 residues. This CDR3 is CASSLEILGGPSTGELFF. The CDR3 DNA reads TGTGCCAGCAGCTTAGAAATCCTCGGGGGCCCATCCACCGGGGAGCTGTTTTTT. The full variable domain, with the rest looked up from reference TRBV11-3 and TRBJ2-2, is EAGVVQSPRYKIIEKKQPVAFWCNPISGHNTLYWYLQNLGQGPELLIRYENEEAVDDSQLPKDRFSAERLKGVDSTLKIQPAELGDSAVYLCASSLEILGGPSTGELFFGEGSRLTVL.

V and J are TRBV5-3 and TRBJ1-2; no definite D call. TRBV5-3 is given ORF status, its function remaining uncertain. The CDR3 runs 12 residues. V was cut by 4 bases and J by 8 bases, with 12 bases left in between. The CDR3, as DNA: TGTGCCAGAAGCAGGGTGGCTAGAGGCTACACCTTC. Translating it yields CARSRVARGYTF.

The chain is built from TRBV5-6 and TRBJ2-1, with 7 positions matching TRBD2. Germline CDR1 and CDR2: SGHDT and YYEEEE. V shed 0 bases and J 3 bases; nucleotides not matched to a gene: 6. The CDR3 sequence is 16 residues long. The CDR3, as DNA: TGTGCCAGCAGCTTGGCTCGGCTAGCGGTCTACAATGAGCAGTTCTTC. Protein product: CASSLARLAVYNEQFF.

The chain has TRBV18 and TRBJ2-1, with 13 bases lining up with TRBD2. J gave up 3 bases and V 3 bases, and 14 bases lay outside the gene matches. The germline V gene encodes CDR1 KGHSH and CDR2 LQKENI. This CDR3 is 20 amino acids long. The CDR3 sequence is CASSPQGLAGAGANYNEQFF. CDR3 DNA sequence: TGTGCCAGCTCACCTCAAGGACTAGCGGGAGCGGGAGCCAACTACAATGAGCAGTTCTTC.

The sample holds one count of this clone. This chain connects TRBV4-1 to TRBJ1-4; 8 nucleotides agree with TRBD1. The trim removed 1 base at V and 7 bases at J, leaving 11 bases unmatched. The CDR3 has 17 residues. The germline CDR1 and CDR2 sequences are MGHRA and YSYEKL. CDR3: CASSQGDRFLRAEKLFF. CDR3 in DNA: TGCGCCAGCAGCCAAGGGGACAGGTTTTTACGTGCTGAAAAACTGTTTTTT.

V is TRBV6-5 and J is TRBJ2-3; TRBD2 might be the D (5 bases). V was trimmed by 6 bases and J by 0 bases, leaving 10 bases between them. CDR1 and CDR2 from the germline V gene are MNHEY and SVGAGI. The CDR3 extends over 14 amino acids. The CDR3 coding sequence is TGTGCCAGCAGGCCCGGACTCAGCACAGATACGCAGTATTTT. As protein: CASRPGLSTDTQYF.

The rearrangement joins TRBV6-6 to TRBJ2-7; possibly TRBD1 for D (5 bases). This CDR3 is 13 amino acids long. Trimming left V 7 bases short and J 1 base short, with 11 bases between. Per the germline V gene, CDR1 is MNHNY and CDR2 is SVGAGI (reference sequence). The CDR3 loop reads CASMGRASYEQYF. Here the CDR3 DNA reads TGTGCCAGCATGGGCAGGGCATCCTACGAGCAGTACTTC.

V and J are TRBV6-5 and TRBJ2-5; tentatively, D is TRBD1 or TRBD2 (5 bases each). V lost 2 bases and J 5 bases, leaving 12 bases between the germline ends. Germline CDR1 is MNHEY and CDR2 is SVGAGI. The CDR3 has 14 residues. The CDR3 spells CASSYTEAGETQYF. The CDR3 nucleotides are TGTGCCAGCAGTTACACGGAGGCAGGGGAGACCCAGTACTTC.